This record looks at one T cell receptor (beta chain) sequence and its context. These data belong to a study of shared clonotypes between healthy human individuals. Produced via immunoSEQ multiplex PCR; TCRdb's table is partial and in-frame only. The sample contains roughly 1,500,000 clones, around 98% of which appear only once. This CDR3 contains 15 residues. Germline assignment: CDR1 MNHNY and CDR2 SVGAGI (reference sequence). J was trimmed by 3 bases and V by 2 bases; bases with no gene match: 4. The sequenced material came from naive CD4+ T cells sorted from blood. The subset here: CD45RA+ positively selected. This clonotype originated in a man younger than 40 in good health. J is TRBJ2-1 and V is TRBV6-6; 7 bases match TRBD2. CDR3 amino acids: CASSYQRDVYNEQFF. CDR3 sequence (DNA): TGTGCCAGCAGTTACCAGCGGGACGTCTACAATGAGCAGTTCTTC.